This T cell receptor beta chain was captured by sequencing in a study of regulatory T cells in long-lasting Graves disease. Study context: Persistent Graves' disease required over 5 years of antithyroid drugs and positive TSH receptor antibodies.

The table lists this clonotype with a few counts. Its antigen is unidentified. This CDR3 is 15 amino acids long. Between the trimmed V and J ends, which lost 0 bases and 3 bases, there was a span of 15 bases. Per germline, CDR1 DFQATT and CDR2 SNEGSKA (reference sequence). General study points: Persistent Graves' patients showed a TCR diversity that was lower than that of newly diagnosed ones. TRBV28, TRBJ1-2 and TRBJ2-5 were favored in persistent disease.

Stated time point: persistent/refractory GD, antithyroid drugs over 5 years with positive TRAb. The TCR library was made from RNA that had been extracted from PBMCs in TRIzol. Around 10 milliliters of peripheral blood were taken and placed in EDTA tubes. Combining iRepertoire HTBI primers with Arm-PCR of CDR3 regions, the authors built TCR beta libraries. TCRdb re-called the multiplex PCR reads through MiXCR, storing one row per CDR3 protein. The sample includes 300,000 to 400,000 distinct CDR3 sequences, less than 20% seen only once; the top ten take 29%. The chain joins TRBV20-1 to TRBJ2-7; no clear D gene. The sequencing here drew on peripheral blood mononuclear cells (PBMCs), taken when the disease was refractory, from a patient treated with antithyroid drugs. This TCR was recovered from a female donor with Graves disease. The CDR3 spells CSARDLVLISYEQYF. CDR3 nucleotide sequence: TGCAGTGCTAGAGATCTCGTCCTAATTAGCTACGAGCAGTACTTC.